These 19 T cell receptor beta chains were all obtained from the same sample, sequenced in a study of blood T cell repertoires in COVID-19. Some clones are missing from TCRdb's copy, which holds only in-frame ones; the method was immunoSEQ multiplex PCR. Altogether 150,000 to 200,000 clones are present, about nine tenths being singletons, with the ten largest covering approximately 0.48%. Sequenced sample: peripheral blood. Receptors were obtained from a man aged 45 to 65 with acute or convalescent COVID-19.

The rearrangement joins TRBV18 to TRBJ1-1; TRBD1 matches 7 bases. V gave up 4 bases and J gave up 3 bases; unmatched junction bases: 5. CDR1 and CDR2 (germline): KGHSH, LQKENI. The CDR3 runs 14 residues. CDR3 DNA sequence: TGTGCCAGCTCACAAATTACAGGGGACACTGAAGCTTTCTTT. Translation gives CASSQITGDTEAFF.

This clone was observed once. The rearrangement links TRBV4-1 to TRBJ1-1, with D possibly TRBD1 on 5 matching bases. The V end lost 1 base, the J end lost 1 base, and 10 bases lay between the germline ends. Germline V CDR1 and CDR2: MGHRA, YSYEKL. This CDR3 is 15 amino acids long. For the CDR3, the DNA is TGCGCCAGCAGCCAAGTAAGGGGCCCGAACACTGAAGCTTTCTTT. Protein sequence: CASSQVRGPNTEAFF.

This chain uses TRBV19 with TRBJ1-4; 9 nucleotides align to TRBD1. J was trimmed by 7 bases and V by 7 bases; bases with no gene match: 13. Germline V CDR1 and CDR2: LNHDA, SQIVND (reference sequence). This CDR3 is 16 amino acids long. The CDR3 DNA reads as TGTGCCAGTAACCATCTAACGACAGGGGGATTTGAAAAACTGTTTTTT. Translated: CASNHLTTGGFEKLFF.

The chain is built from TRBV27 and TRBJ2-7; D is possibly TRBD2 (6 bases). Germline assignment: CDR1 MNHEY and CDR2 SMNVEV (reference sequence). V lost 3 bases and J lost 2, with 14 bases in between. The CDR3 is 15 amino acids. CDR3 sequence: CASSFSLAIPYEQYF. The CDR3 DNA reads TGTGCCAGCAGTTTCTCACTAGCCATTCCCTACGAGCAGTACTTC.

The V gene is TRBV6-1, the J gene TRBJ1-1, with D unclear. Trimming pared 2 bases from V and 2 bases from J, leaving 6 bases between. The germline V gene encodes CDR1 MNHNS and CDR2 SASEGT. The CDR3 spans 13 residues. CDR3 residues: CASSETANTEAFF. The CDR3 nucleotides read TGTGCCAGCAGTGAAACAGCAAACACTGAAGCTTTCTTT.

This clone was picked up a small number of times. The chain joins TRBV19 to TRBJ1-1; no firm D call. CDR1 is LNHDA, CDR2 SQIVND, per germline (reference sequence). V shed 3 bases and J shed 2 bases, with 16 bases lying between them. This CDR3 is built from 16 residues. The CDR3 coding sequence is TGTGCCAGTAGTATCCACCCCAGGAATTTTAACACTGAAGCTTTCTTT. Encoded protein: CASSIHPRNFNTEAFF.

This rearrangement joins TRBV9 to TRBJ1-1; D might be TRBD1 (5 bases). The V end lost 2 bases, the J end lost 1 base, and 6 bases lay between the germline ends. The CDR3 has 13 amino acids. The germline CDR1 and CDR2 sequences are SGDLS and YYNGEE. In DNA, the CDR3 is TGTGCCAGCAGCGTCAGGGAGAACACTGAAGCTTTCTTT. Encoded protein: CASSVRENTEAFF.

This clone was detected once. The CDR3 bases are TGTGCCAGCAGTCCCGGGGAGAGTGACGGGAGGGGCAATGAGCAGTTCTTC. Encoded protein: CASSPGESDGRGNEQFF. The V gene is TRBV27, the J gene TRBJ2-1; 8 bases map to TRBD2. The CDR3 length is 17 residues. V shed 5 bases, J shed 6 bases, and the junction held 15 bases outside the gene matches. Germline values: CDR1 MNHEY, CDR2 SMNVEV (reference sequence).

The rearrangement links TRBV6-6 to TRBJ2-4, with 10 bases fitting TRBD2. CDR1 and CDR2 from the germline V gene are MNHNY and SVGAGI (reference sequence). V lost 6 bases, J lost 5 bases, and 10 bases stayed unmatched. The CDR3 has 16 amino acids. The CDR3: CASRPGSSGRENIQYF. CDR3 bases: TGTGCCAGCAGACCCGGTTCTAGCGGGAGAGAAAACATTCAGTACTTC.

The V and J genes are TRBV15 and TRBJ1-5; maybe TRBD1 (5 bases). The CDR3 totals 14 residues. V was shortened by 1 base and J by 5 bases, with 9 bases between the two germline ends. The germline V gene has CDR1 LNHNV and CDR2 YYDKDF (reference sequence). CDR3: CATSRVGLYQPQHF. DNA of the CDR3: TGTGCCACCAGCAGAGTGGGGCTCTATCAGCCCCAGCATTTT. The full variable domain, rest sourced from reference TRBV15 and TRBJ1-5, is DAMVIQNPRYQVTQFGKPVTLSCSQTLNHNVMYWYQQKSSQAPKLLFHYYDKDFNNEADTPDNFQSRRPNTSFCFLDIRSPGLGDTAMYLCATSRVGLYQPQHFGDGTRLSIL.

J is TRBJ1-3 and V is TRBV10-3; D call uncertain. In germline, CDR1 is ENHRY, CDR2 SYGVKD. The CDR3 covers 15 residues. V was pared by 7 bases and J by 0 bases, with 13 bases between. CDR3 bases: TGTGCCATCAATCCCGGGGTCAGCTCTGGAAACACCATATATTTT. Translation: CAINPGVSSGNTIYF.

The chain joins TRBV19 to TRBJ2-1; 8 bases map to TRBD2. CDR1 LNHDA and CDR2 SQIVND come from the germline V gene (reference sequence). CDR3 size: 13 residues. The V segment lost 7 bases and the J segment 10 bases; nucleotides outside the gene matches: 9. The CDR3 DNA reads TGTGCCAGTAACGGGGGGGCTCGGACCGAGCAGTTCTTC. This translates into CASNGGARTEQFF.

This rearrangement joins TRBV10-3 to TRBJ1-2; tentatively, D is TRBD1 (6 bases). This CDR3 contains 13 residues. The V and J ends lost 2 bases and 4 bases respectively, with 8 bases between them. CDR1 and CDR2 from the germline V gene are ENHRY and SYGVKD. CDR3 residues: CAISERGGYGYTF. CDR3 coding DNA: TGTGCCATCAGTGAGAGGGGGGGCTATGGCTACACCTTC.

V gene TRBV21-1 combines with J gene TRBJ2-4; TRBD1 is the table's D call, not checked against the DNA. TRBV21-1 is given as a pseudogene. CDR3 length: 15 amino acids. The CDR3 DNA reads as TGTGCCAGCATCCACAAAACAGAGAACAAAAACATTCAGTACTTC. Its protein product is CASIHKTENKNIQYF.

The chain joins TRBV12-3 or TRBV12-4 to TRBJ1-2; possibly TRBD1 for D (5 bases). V lost 4 bases and J 4 bases, leaving 7 bases between the germline ends. This CDR3 spans 12 amino acids. The CDR3 sequence: CASSYRLYGYTF. The DNA for the CDR3 is TGTGCCAGCAGTTACAGGCTCTATGGCTACACCTTC.

The chain joins TRBV30 to TRBJ2-5; tentatively, D is TRBD2 (5 bases). Between the trimmed V and J ends, which lost 3 bases and 4 bases, there was a span of 15 bases. This CDR3 comprises 14 residues. Germline CDR1 and CDR2: GTSNPN and SVGIG (reference sequence). The CDR3 DNA is TGTGCCTGGAGGGGGTTGGTTGCGGGAGAGACCCAGTACTTC. It yields the protein CAWRGLVAGETQYF.

This clone was recorded only once. V gene TRBV3-1 (or the pseudogene TRBV3-2) combines with J gene TRBJ2-1; D remains unclear. The CDR3 has 14 residues. Between the trimmed V and J ends, which lost 2 bases and 5 bases, there was a span of 10 bases. Germline V gene lookup returns CDR1 LGHDT and CDR2 YNNKEL (reference sequence). CDR3 sequence (DNA): TGTGCCAGCAGCCAACTGAGCCCTGACAATGAGCAGTTCTTC. Its translation: CASSQLSPDNEQFF.

The CDR3 loop is CASSRTSDNEQFF. The CDR3, as DNA: TGTGCCAGCTCACGGACTAGCGACAATGAGCAGTTCTTC. J is TRBJ2-1 and V is TRBV18, with 9 bases identical to TRBD2. V shed 4 bases and J 5 bases; nucleotides not matched to a gene: 0. The CDR3 spans 13 residues. Germline V gene sequence: CDR1 KGHSH, CDR2 LQKENI. Together with reference TRBV18 and TRBJ2-1, the CDR3 gives the full variable domain: NAGVMQNPRHLVRRRGQEARLRCSPMKGHSHVYWYRQLPEEGLKFMVYLQKENIIDESGMPKERFSAEFPKEGPSILRIQQVVRGDSAAYFCASSRTSDNEQFFGPGTRLTVL.

The CDR3 region is CASSIATSGAYEQYF. CDR3 coding DNA: TGTGCCAGTAGTATAGCGACTAGCGGGGCCTACGAGCAGTACTTC. The chain carries TRBV19 and TRBJ2-7, with TRBD2 matching over 11 bases. The CDR3 sequence is 15 residues long. V lost 1 base, J lost 2 bases, and 1 base stayed unmatched. CDR1 is LNHDA, CDR2 SQIVND, per germline (reference sequence).